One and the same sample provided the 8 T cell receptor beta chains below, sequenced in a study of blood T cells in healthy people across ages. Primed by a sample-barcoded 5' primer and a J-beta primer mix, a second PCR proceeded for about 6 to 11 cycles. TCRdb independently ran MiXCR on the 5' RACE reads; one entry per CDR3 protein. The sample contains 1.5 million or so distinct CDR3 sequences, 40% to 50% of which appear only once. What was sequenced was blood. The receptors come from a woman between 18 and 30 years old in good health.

Here the CDR3 reads CASSEDAATNEKLFF. In DNA form, the CDR3 reads TGTGCCAGCAGTGAAGACGCTGCAACTAATGAAAAACTGTTTTTT. V usage is TRBV6-1 and J usage is TRBJ1-4, with D unclear. The CDR3 spans 15 residues. CDR1 is MNHNS and CDR2 is SASEGT in the germline V gene. Trimming took off 1 base at V and 0 bases at J, with 6 bases between the two ends.

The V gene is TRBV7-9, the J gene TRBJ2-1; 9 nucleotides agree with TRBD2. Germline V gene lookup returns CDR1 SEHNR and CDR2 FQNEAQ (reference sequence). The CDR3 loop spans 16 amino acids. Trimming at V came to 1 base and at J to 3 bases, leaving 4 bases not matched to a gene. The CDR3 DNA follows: TGTGCCAGCAGCTTAGGGCGCGGGAGGGACTACAATGAGCAGTTCTTC. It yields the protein CASSLGRGRDYNEQFF.

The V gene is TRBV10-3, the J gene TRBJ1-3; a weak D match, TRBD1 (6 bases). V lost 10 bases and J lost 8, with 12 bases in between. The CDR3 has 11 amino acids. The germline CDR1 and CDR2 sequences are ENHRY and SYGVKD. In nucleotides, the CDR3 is TGTGCCAGCCGCGAGGGGGACACCATATATTTT. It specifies CASREGDTIYF.

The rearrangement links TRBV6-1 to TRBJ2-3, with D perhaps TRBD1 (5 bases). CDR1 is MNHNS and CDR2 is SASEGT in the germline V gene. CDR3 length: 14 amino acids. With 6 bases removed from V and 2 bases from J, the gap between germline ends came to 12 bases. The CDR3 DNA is TGTGCCAGCAGGCCTCAGGGTACCACAGATACGCAGTATTTT. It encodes CASRPQGTTDTQYF.

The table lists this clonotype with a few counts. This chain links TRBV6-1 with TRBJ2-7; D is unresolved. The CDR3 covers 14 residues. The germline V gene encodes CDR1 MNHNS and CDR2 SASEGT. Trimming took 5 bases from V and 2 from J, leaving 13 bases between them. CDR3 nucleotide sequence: TGTGCCAGCAGTTCTCAGGCTCCTACCTACGAGCAGTACTTC. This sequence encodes CASSSQAPTYEQYF.

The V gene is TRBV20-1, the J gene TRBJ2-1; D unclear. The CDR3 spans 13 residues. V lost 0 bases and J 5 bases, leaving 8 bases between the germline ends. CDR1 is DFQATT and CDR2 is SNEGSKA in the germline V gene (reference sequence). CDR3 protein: CSARDRPNNEQFF. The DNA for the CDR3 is TGCAGTGCTAGAGATCGCCCAAACAATGAGCAGTTCTTC.

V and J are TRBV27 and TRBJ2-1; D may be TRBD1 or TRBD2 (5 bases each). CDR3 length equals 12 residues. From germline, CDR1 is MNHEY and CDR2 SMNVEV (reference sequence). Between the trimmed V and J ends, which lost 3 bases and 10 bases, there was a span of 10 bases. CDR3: CASSLGDKEQFF. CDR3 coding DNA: TGTGCCAGCAGTTTGGGGGATAAGGAGCAGTTCTTC.

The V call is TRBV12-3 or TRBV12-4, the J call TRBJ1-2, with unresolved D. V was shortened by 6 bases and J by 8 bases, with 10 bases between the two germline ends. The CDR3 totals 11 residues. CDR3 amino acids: CASSPPRGYTF. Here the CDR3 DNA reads TGTGCCAGCAGCCCTCCTCGGGGCTACACCTTC.